Shown below are 27 T cell receptor beta chains from a single sample sequenced in a study of CD8+ T cells in alopecia areata. The treatment denotes: oral pan-JAK inhibitor, 5-10 mg twice daily. cDNA reverse transcribed from extracted RNA served as the sequencing template. Profiling relied on immunoSEQ multiplex PCR, and the TCRdb table lists in-frame clones only, not all of them. The sample lists hundreds of thousands of clones, 60% occurring once. This specimen was CD4+ T cells sorted from blood, taken around week 54, from a patient treated with tofacitinib. The receptor set was obtained from a human donor with alopecia areata.

The DNA of the CDR3 is TGTGCCAGCAGTCGCAGGGTGGACTACAATGAGCAGTTCTTC. Amino acids: CASSRRVDYNEQFF. This chain uses TRBV27 with TRBJ2-1; perhaps TRBD1 as D (5 bases). With 5 bases removed from V and 3 bases from J, the gap between germline ends came to 11 bases. The CDR3 sequence is 14 residues long. The germline V gene has CDR1 MNHEY and CDR2 SMNVEV (reference sequence).

This clone was found a few times. The rearrangement uses TRBV29-1 and TRBJ2-3; TRBD1 is a possible D gene (6 bases). Germline V lookup: CDR1 SQVTM, CDR2 ANQGSEA. Trimming removed 5 bases at V and 5 bases at J, with 11 bases between. This CDR3 region has 12 residues. This CDR3 reads CSVRAQGDTQYF. The CDR3 nucleotides are TGCAGCGTTCGGGCACAGGGAGATACGCAGTATTTT.

This clone was detected a few times. The same CDR3 arises from other DNA sequences in this sample as well. CDR3 DNA sequence: TGCAGCGTTGCGGGGGGCCGCTCCTACAATGAGCAGTTCTTC. Protein: CSVAGGRSYNEQFF. V gene TRBV29-1 combines with J gene TRBJ2-1, with D possibly being TRBD2 (7 bases). The ends were cut back, 4 bases at V and 0 bases at J, with 10 bases in the middle. The CDR3 is 14 residues long. Germline-derived CDR1 and CDR2 are SQVTM and ANQGSEA.

The V gene is TRBV10-3, the J gene TRBJ2-5; D is perhaps TRBD1 or TRBD2 (5 bases each). The CDR3 is made up of 13 amino acids. The V gene's germline CDR1 is ENHRY and CDR2 SYGVKD. Trimming stripped 10 bases from V and 2 bases from J, with 14 bases between. CDR3 residues: CATYNGAQETQYF. The CDR3 DNA follows: TGTGCCACCTATAACGGGGCTCAAGAGACCCAGTACTTC.

The chain links TRBV7-6 to TRBJ2-3, with D hard to call. Looked up from germline, CDR1 is SGHVS and CDR2 is FNYEAQ. The length of the CDR3 is 14 residues. Trimming took 1 base from V and 6 from J, leaving 11 bases between them. The CDR3 DNA reads as TGTGCCAGCAGCTTAGTCCTCCTTAGTGATACGCAGTATTTT. Protein sequence: CASSLVLLSDTQYF.

The chain combines TRBV10-3 with TRBJ2-7; 13 positions agree with TRBD2. Germline V gene lookup returns CDR1 ENHRY and CDR2 SYGVKD. The trim removed 2 bases at V and 1 base at J, leaving 2 bases unmatched. The CDR3 loop spans 16 amino acids. The CDR3 region has the DNA TGTGCCATCAGTGAGGGACTAGCGGGGGTTTCCTACGAGCAGTACTTC. Its translation: CAISEGLAGVSYEQYF.

This clone appeared a few times. J is TRBJ2-2 and V is TRBV30; no definite D call. V lost 2 bases and J lost 6, with 7 bases in between. Germline values: CDR1 GTSNPN, CDR2 SVGIG (reference sequence). The CDR3 consists of 12 residues. This chain's CDR3 is CAWSIGAGELFF. The CDR3 DNA sequence: TGTGCCTGGAGTATCGGAGCCGGGGAGCTGTTTTTT.

The rearrangement uses TRBV7-2 and TRBJ2-5; D is ambiguous. The germline V gene has CDR1 SGHTA and CDR2 FQGNSA. This CDR3 has 13 residues. Trimming took off 7 bases at V and 2 bases at J, with 11 bases between the two ends. The CDR3 DNA reads TGTGCCAGCACCCGTCCGGCTCAAGAGACCCAGTACTTC. It is translated as CASTRPAQETQYF.

This clone was seen a handful of times. Other DNA sequences in this specimen translate into the identical CDR3. The rearrangement joins TRBV14 to TRBJ1-5, with no clear D. In germline, CDR1 is SGHDN, CDR2 FVKESK. V was cut by 0 bases and J by 5 bases, with 5 bases left in between. The CDR3 spans 13 residues. The chain's CDR3 is CASSQDLDQPQHF. CDR3 sequence (DNA): TGTGCCAGCAGCCAAGATCTGGATCAGCCCCAGCATTTT. Supplemented by reference TRBV14 and TRBJ1-5, the full variable domain reads EAGVTQFPSHSVIEKGQTVTLRCDPISGHDNLYWYRRVMGKEIKFLLHFVKESKQDESGMPNNRFLAERTGGTYSTLKVQPAELEDSGVYFCASSQDLDQPQHFGDGTRLSIL.

The chain employs TRBV6-6 and TRBJ2-5, with a possible D match to TRBD2 (5 bases). With 8 bases removed from V and 2 bases from J, the gap between germline ends came to 6 bases. The CDR3 runs to 11 residues. CDR1 MNHNY and CDR2 SVGAGI come from the germline V gene (reference sequence). The CDR3 DNA is TGTGCCAGCGGCGGGCAAGAGACCCAGTACTTC. It is translated as CASGGQETQYF.

This sequence joins TRBV5-1 and TRBJ2-2; D perhaps matches TRBD1 (5 bases). Trimming took off 2 bases at V and 1 base at J, with 9 bases between the two ends. The CDR3 loop spans 15 amino acids. The germline V gene has CDR1 SGHRS and CDR2 YFSETQ. The DNA for the CDR3 is TGCGCCAGCAGCTTTATAACAGGGAACACCGGGGAGCTGTTTTTT. This gives the protein CASSFITGNTGELFF.

The chain employs TRBV30 and TRBJ2-2; 7 nucleotides match TRBD2. Looked up from germline, CDR1 is GTSNPN and CDR2 is SVGIG (reference sequence). This CDR3 contains 16 residues. After removal of 2 bases from V and 8 bases from J, the junction contained 14 bases not matched to a gene. As DNA, the CDR3 is TGTGCCTGGAGTCCTCCGGGACTATCCTCAGGAGGGGAGCTGTTTTTT. This sequence encodes CAWSPPGLSSGGELFF.

J is TRBJ2-7 and V is TRBV5-4; the D is unclear. CDR1 is SGHNT, CDR2 YYREEE, per germline (reference sequence). The CDR3 totals 14 residues. Trimming pared 0 bases from V and 0 bases from J, leaving 7 bases between. The CDR3 protein is CASSLDASSYEQYF. CDR3 DNA: TGTGCCAGCAGCTTGGACGCGAGCTCCTACGAGCAGTACTTC.

The J gene is TRBJ2-7, the V gene TRBV6-5; 8 nucleotides agree with TRBD2. The V segment lost 6 bases and the J segment 6 bases; nucleotides outside the gene matches: 10. CDR3 length: 14 amino acids. In germline, CDR1 is MNHEY, CDR2 SVGAGI. The CDR3 region is CASRTTFSGGEQYF. DNA for the CDR3: TGTGCCAGCAGGACAACGTTCAGCGGGGGCGAGCAGTACTTC.

The chain couples TRBV1 to TRBJ2-1; TRBD2 was called by the table and not checked on the DNA. TRBV1 is an annotated pseudogene. There are 16 residues in the CDR3. The CDR3 DNA reads TGCACCAGCAGCCGAGCGGAGCGGGGGGGCTGGGATGAGCAGTTCTTC. Its protein product is CTSSRAERGGWDEQFF.

The V call is TRBV2, the J call TRBJ2-5; D is possibly TRBD1 (5 bases). With 3 bases removed from V and 5 bases from J, the gap between germline ends came to 16 bases. Germline loops: CDR1 SNHLY, CDR2 FYNNEI. The CDR3 has 15 residues. CDR3 nucleotide sequence: TGTGCCAGCAGTGACCGGGCCAAGGGGAAGGAGACCCAGTACTTC. It translates to CASSDRAKGKETQYF.

This chain links TRBV9 with TRBJ2-7; possibly TRBD1 or TRBD2 for D (5 bases each). TRBJ2-1 matches the DNA end more closely, so the J call is doubtful. The CDR3 has 12 residues. Germline lookup yields CDR1 SGDLS and CDR2 YYNGEE. This CDR3 is CASSVVGVEQFF. CDR3 DNA: TGTGCCAGCAGCGTAGTGGGGGTTGAGCAGTTCTTC.

The gene calls are TRBV18 and TRBJ2-3; maybe TRBD2 (5 bases). The V end was cut by 3 bases, the J end by 5 bases, with 9 bases between. The germline V gene encodes CDR1 KGHSH and CDR2 LQKENI. This CDR3 is 13 amino acids long. For the CDR3, the DNA is TGTGCCAGCTCACCCCGTGAGGGAGATACGCAGTATTTT. It yields the protein CASSPREGDTQYF.

The chain carries TRBV7-9 and TRBJ1-2, with D uncertain. Trimming took 1 base from V and 1 from J, leaving 7 bases between them. CDR3 length: 14 residues. Looked up from germline, CDR1 is SEHNR and CDR2 is FQNEAQ (reference sequence). As DNA, the CDR3 is TGTGCCAGCAGCTTAGACCACCTTAACTATGGCTACACCTTC. Translation gives CASSLDHLNYGYTF.

This clone appeared a single time. The CDR3 DNA sequence: TGTGCCAGCAGTGAACAGGGTGGCGTCGGGGAGCTGTTTTTT. It specifies CASSEQGGVGELFF. The genes are TRBV2 and TRBJ2-2; TRBD1 is a possible D gene (5 bases). CDR3 length equals 14 residues. The germline CDR1 and CDR2 sequences are SNHLY and FYNNEI. Trimming removed 2 bases from V and 7 bases from J, with 11 bases in between.

V gene TRBV7-9 combines with J gene TRBJ1-2, with 7 nucleotides matching TRBD1. V shed 1 base, J shed 5 bases, and the junction held 7 bases outside the gene matches. This CDR3 is 15 amino acids long. The germline V gene encodes CDR1 SEHNR and CDR2 FQNEAQ (reference sequence). CDR3 sequence: CASSLGSDRVYGYTF. For the CDR3, the DNA is TGTGCCAGCAGCTTAGGTTCCGACAGGGTTTATGGCTACACCTTC.

The genes are TRBV2 and TRBJ2-7; 10 bases agree with TRBD1. Germline V gene sequence: CDR1 SNHLY, CDR2 FYNNEI. Trimming removed 5 bases from V and 3 bases from J; junction bases left unmatched: 4. CDR3 length equals 14 residues. The chain's CDR3 is CASSPGTGVYEQYF. CDR3 bases: TGTGCCAGCAGTCCCGGGACAGGGGTCTACGAGCAGTACTTC.

This clone was detected once. The chain links TRBV29-1 to TRBJ1-2, with 7 positions matching TRBD1. J was trimmed by 4 bases and V by 4 bases; bases with no gene match: 9. Looked up from germline, CDR1 is SQVTM and CDR2 is ANQGSEA. The length of the CDR3 is 14 residues. CDR3 residues: CSVGRDSSRYGYTF. The CDR3, as DNA: TGCAGCGTTGGACGGGACAGTAGCCGCTATGGCTACACCTTC.

The chain has TRBV7-3 and TRBJ2-1; D perhaps matches TRBD1 (5 bases). The germline V gene has CDR1 SGHTA and CDR2 FQGTGA. V shed 4 bases and J shed 4 bases, with 14 bases lying between them. The CDR3 has 15 amino acids. The CDR3 here is CASSSPDRGYNEQFF. In nucleotides, the CDR3 is TGTGCCAGCAGCTCGCCCGACAGAGGATACAATGAGCAGTTCTTC.

This clone was detected only a few times. The rearrangement joins TRBV7-9 to TRBJ2-3; 7 nucleotides match TRBD1. Germline trimming cut 3 bases from V and 5 bases from J; bases unmatched to any gene: 8. This CDR3 is built from 15 residues. Germline CDR1 reads SEHNR; CDR2 reads FQNEAQ (reference sequence). The CDR3 DNA is TGTGCCAGCAGCTTCCGGGGACAGTTAAAAGATACGCAGTATTTT. Protein product: CASSFRGQLKDTQYF.

The gene calls are TRBV15 and TRBJ1-1; D may be TRBD1 (5 bases). Trimming took off 0 bases at V and 4 bases at J, with 15 bases between the two ends. The germline V gene has CDR1 LNHNV and CDR2 YYDKDF (reference sequence). The CDR3 covers 16 residues. The CDR3 reads CATSRENRRRGTEAFF. Here the CDR3 DNA reads TGTGCCACCAGCAGAGAGAACAGGCGGAGGGGCACTGAAGCTTTCTTT.

This chain joins TRBV18 and TRBJ1-6; D not resolved. Germline lookup yields CDR1 KGHSH and CDR2 LQKENI. The CDR3 length is 15 residues. V lost 2 bases to trimming and J lost 5 bases, with 10 bases between them. DNA for the CDR3: TGTGCCAGCTCACCAAAGACGTCAGATAATTCACCCCTCCACTTT. It translates to CASSPKTSDNSPLHF.